This T cell receptor beta chain was captured by sequencing in a study of shared clonotypes between healthy human individuals (dated by TCRdb to 2019 to 2021). Notes on the research overall: The cohort included a few men and a couple of women between 18 and 49 years of age. For each donor, three plates each were used for CD4 naive and CD4 memory, two plates were used for CD8 naive, and one plate was used for CD8 memory. Blood TCR repertoires of five healthy adults were deeply sequenced to estimate repertoire size and the extent of clonotype sharing between individuals. Different laboratories and diverse techniques were used to prepare libraries and sequence TCR repertoires, to increase sequencing depth and limit assay-specific biases. Each donor's leukapheresis produced roughly between roughly 0.85 and 10 billion PBMCs. Overall study outcomes, separate from this receptor: Across a few donors, approximately 4.9% of naive CD4, approximately 4% of naive CD8, about 2.3% of memory CD4, and approximately 0.4% of memory CD8 clonotypes were shared. Estimated clonotype richness was generally larger for naive than for memory subsets. The small number of donors limited the genetic and exposure-history diversity represented. Sampling was limited to blood, and TCR repertoires in tissue likely differ from TCR repertoires in blood. Clonotypes shared by all four sorted-subset donors showed higher generation probabilities than non-shared clonotypes. Pairwise subsampling indicated that sequencing depth was expected to affect the degree of clonotype sharing among donors. Even with the large sequencing depth, rarefaction of the sorted-subset datasets indicated that sequencing was incomplete.

Healthy HIV-negative adults with no recently reported acute infections or vaccinations were included as donors. Every donor was a Caucasian adult living in Nashville, Tennessee, USA. Magnetic negative selection was used to enrich CD4+ T cells, after which naive cells were positively selected on CD45RA and the negative fraction became the memory subset. Blood was collected by leukapheresis, and PBMCs were isolated by Ficoll-Histopaque density gradient centrifugation and then cryopreserved in liquid nitrogen vapor phase. Analytical flow cytometry was used to check the purity and quantity of each magnetically sorted T cell population. Genomic DNA was isolated from each sorted fraction and quantified by UV absorbance on a Nanodrop 2000c. From the germline V gene, CDR1 is MDHEN and CDR2 is SYDVKM. Inclusive of the bounding cysteine and phenylalanine, the CDR3 is 16 residues long. The CDR3 DNA has 48 bases and is translated from base 1. V and J are trimmed by 4 bases and 8 bases, and the gene matches miss 9 bases of the junction.

Only one count was recorded for this clone. Its antigen is currently not known. Qualities for individual bases were not recorded, and no much larger clone is one base off. TCR CDR3 regions were amplified from genomic DNA by multiplex PCR using the deep immunoSEQ assay. Extracted genomic DNA from each cell subset was distributed evenly across all wells of several immunoSEQ 96-well plates, and each plate was treated as a replicate. For sorted subsets, about 220 ng of genomic DNA, equivalent to 30,000 or so T cell genomes, went into each replicate PCR. The purified libraries were quantified using a Qubit 3.0 fluorometer, sized with a Bioanalyzer 2100, and then quantified again using the KAPA Library Quantification kit. Each immunoSEQ 96-well plate was sequenced on its own single-read 150-cycle Illumina NextSeq 550 flow cell. Per the source publication's procedure: Because the immunoSEQ output included only junctional sequences and no quality scores, the filtering could not be the same as the filtering used for full-length reads. To assign V/J genes and CDR3, sequences were annotated using PyIR, a Python wrapper for IgBLAST v1.9, with IMGT germline references. Any read was removed if the V/J assignment was weak (E-value above 1e-6), the CDR3 was missing, or the read contained stop codons, out-of-frame junctions, or ambiguous translated residues. V3J clonotypes were defined by identical inferred V gene, J gene, and CDR3 amino acid sequence. Percentage overlap between repertoires was calculated by dividing the number of shared unique clonotypes by the size of the smaller repertoire. Repertoire richness was assessed with RTK rarefaction, the Chao1 estimator, and Recon v2.1 estimates of unobserved clonotypes. For all TCRbeta clonotypes obtained by the gDNA method from a few donors, generation probabilities were computed with OLGA. TCRdb obtained this table from immuneACCESS and retained in-frame rearrangements with V and J assigned. These tables miss some clones; where compared with another copy, unresolved V genes account for less than half of the shortfall, and the remainder is unexplained. The DNA gave D and trimming, while V, J and clone size come from that table. Within this sample are about 680,000 clones, with 73% of them counted one time only. The ten biggest clones cover around 2% of the sample.

This receptor chain uses TRBV28 and TRBJ2-1, and 12 junction bases match TRBD2. This receptor was taken from a woman aged 30 to 39 in good health. Material for sequencing was memory CD4+ T cells sorted from blood. What the cell subset or site label conveys for this sample: CD45RA-negative fraction. CDR3 reads: CASSSSSGRAGDEQFF. The DNA reads as follows: TGTGCCAGCAGTTCCTCTAGCGGGAGGGCCGGAGATGAGCAGTTCTTC. This CDR3, with the reference TRBV28 and TRBJ2-1 proteins standing in past its ends, gives the full variable domain DVKVTQSSRYLVKRTGEKVFLECVQDMDHENMFWYRQDPGLGLRLIYFSYDVKMKEKGDIPEGYSVSREKKERFSLILESASTNQTSMYLCASSSSSGRAGDEQFFGPGTRLTVL.